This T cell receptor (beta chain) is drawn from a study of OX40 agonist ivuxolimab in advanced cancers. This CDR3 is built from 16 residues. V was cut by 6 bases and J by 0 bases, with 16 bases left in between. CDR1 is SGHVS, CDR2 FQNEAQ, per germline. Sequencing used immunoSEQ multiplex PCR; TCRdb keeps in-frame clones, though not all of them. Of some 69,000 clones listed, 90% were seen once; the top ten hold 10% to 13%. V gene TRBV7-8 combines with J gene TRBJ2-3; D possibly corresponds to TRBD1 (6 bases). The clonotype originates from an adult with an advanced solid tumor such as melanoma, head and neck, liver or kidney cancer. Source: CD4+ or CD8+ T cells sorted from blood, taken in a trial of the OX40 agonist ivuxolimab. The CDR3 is CASSSTGTISTDTQYF. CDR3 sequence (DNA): TGTGCCAGCAGTTCAACCGGGACAATAAGCACAGATACGCAGTATTTT.